A selection of T cell receptor beta chains follows, all from one sample in a study of early T cells in non-severe SARS-CoV-2 infection. A single record per CDR3 protein comes from TCRdb applying MiXCR to the 5' RACE reads. The data show about 63,000 distinct CDR3 sequences, approximately 12% seen once. The material sequenced was whole blood. The receptors were gathered from an adult who was a healthcare worker with PCR-confirmed SARS-CoV-2 infection or an uninfected control (not recorded which). The CDR3 runs from the conserved cysteine through the conserved F or W. The D gene is left open where the match is weak. The size field is filled for only some rows; it gives once, few, many or a size class.

j_gene | d_gene | abundance | v_gene | CDR3aa | CDR3nt
TRBJ2-3 | TRBD2 | . | TRBV5-6 | CTSSSGQAGDSWGTDTQYF | TGTACCAGCAGTTCGGGTCAAGCGGGGGACTCTTGGGGCACAGATACGCAGTATTTT
TRBJ2-3 | . | many | TRBV7-8 | CASSLAGEVTDTQYF | TGTGCCAGCAGCTTAGCGGGGGAGGTCACAGATACGCAGTATTTT
TRBJ1-2 | TRBD1 | many | TRBV3-1 | CASSPAVTGPRGGYTF | TGTGCCAGCAGCCCAGCGGTGACAGGGCCCAGGGGTGGCTACACCTTC
TRBJ1-6 | . | . | TRBV9 | CASSPRLGVNSPLHF | TGTGCCAGCAGCCCCCGTTTAGGGGTTAATTCACCCCTCCACTTT
TRBJ1-3 | . | many | TRBV6-2/TRBV6-3 | CASSPGPLSSGNTIYF | TGTGCCAGCAGTCCGGGACCCCTGTCCTCTGGAAACACCATATATTTT
TRBJ2-1 | . | many | TRBV20-1 | CSARRGSYNEQFF | TGCAGTGCTAGAAGGGGATCCTACAATGAGCAGTTCTTC
TRBJ2-6 | TRBD2 | few | TRBV7-9 | CASSLASGGSSGANVLTF | TGTGCCAGCAGCTTAGCTAGCGGGGGGTCCTCTGGGGCCAACGTCCTGACTTTC
TRBJ1-1 | TRBD1 | few | TRBV29-1 | CSVRPGQGSTEAFF | TGCAGCGTGAGACCGGGACAGGGGTCAACTGAAGCTTTCTTT
TRBJ2-5 | . | many | TRBV6-1 | CASGGGEYQETQYF | TGTGCCAGTGGCGGGGGCGAGTACCAAGAGACCCAGTACTTC
TRBJ2-5 | . | . | TRBV4-3 | CASSQDPSEETQYF | TGCGCCAGCAGCCAAGATCCCTCAGAAGAGACCCAGTACTTC
TRBJ1-1 | . | . | TRBV10-3 | CAISESPGMDTEAFF | TGTGCCATCAGTGAGTCACCAGGGATGGACACTGAAGCTTTCTTT
TRBJ2-4 | TRBD1 | once | TRBV11-2 | CASSSTGAGAKNIQYF | TGTGCCAGCAGCTCCACAGGGGCTGGGGCCAAAAACATTCAGTACTTC
TRBJ2-7 | . | many | TRBV3-1 | CASKQGVGYEQYF | TGTGCCAGCAAACAAGGGGTGGGCTACGAGCAGTACTTC
TRBJ2-3 | TRBD2 | few | TRBV6-6 | CASTHPGLGGPTDTQYF | TGTGCCAGCACCCACCCAGGACTAGGTGGTCCTACAGATACGCAGTATTTT
TRBJ1-3 | . | . | TRBV10-3 | CAISPTGSGNTIYF | TGTGCCATCAGTCCGACAGGCTCTGGAAACACCATATATTTT
TRBJ1-3 | . | . | TRBV7-9 | CASKPGTAGNTIYF | TGTGCCAGCAAGCCGGGGACGGCTGGAAACACCATATATTTT
TRBJ2-3 | TRBD2 | few | TRBV11-3 | CASSLSLAGGPGTDTQYF | TGTGCCAGCAGCTTAAGCCTAGCGGGGGGGCCTGGGACAGATACGCAGTATTTT
TRBJ2-1 | . | few | TRBV29-1 | CSAEGPQVGRDNEQFF | TGCAGCGCCGAAGGTCCCCAGGTCGGAAGAGACAATGAGCAGTTCTTC
TRBJ2-3 | . | many | TRBV11-2 | CASSHEAGTDTQYF | TGTGCCAGCAGCCATGAAGCGGGCACAGATACGCAGTATTTT
TRBJ1-1 | . | . | TRBV6-6 | CASSYGRTGTEAFF | TGTGCCAGCAGTTACGGAAGGACGGGGACTGAAGCTTTCTTT
TRBJ2-1 | TRBD2 | many | TRBV2 | CASSVLAGGVDEQFF | TGTGCCAGCAGTGTCCTAGCGGGGGGGGTCGATGAGCAGTTCTTC
TRBJ2-4 | TRBD2 | . | TRBV2 | CASSGLAGVAKNIQYF | TGTGCCAGCAGTGGACTAGCGGGGGTAGCCAAAAACATTCAGTACTTC
TRBJ1-4 | . | few | TRBV5-1 | CASSLDRGGEKLFF | TGCGCCAGCAGCTTGGACCGGGGAGGGGAAAAACTGTTTTTT
TRBJ2-7 | . | . | TRBV29-1 | CSVEEADYYEQYF | TGCAGCGTTGAAGAGGCGGACTACTACGAGCAGTACTTC
TRBJ2-4 | . | . | TRBV6-2/TRBV6-3 | CASSYSGLDIQYF | TGTGCCAGCAGTTACTCAGGGTTGGACATTCAGTACTTC
TRBJ2-7 | . | many | TRBV12-3/TRBV12-4 | CASSFARGQREQYF | TGTGCCAGCAGTTTCGCCCGTGGACAGCGAGAGCAGTACTTC
TRBJ2-1 | . | many | TRBV18 | CASSPSPRTHEQFF | TGTGCCAGCTCACCATCCCCAAGGACCCATGAGCAGTTCTTC
TRBJ2-1 | TRBD2 | . | TRBV5-1 | CASSLGAAGGQVPQFF | TGCGCCAGCAGCTTGGGTGCAGCGGGGGGGCAGGTCCCGCAGTTCTTC
TRBJ2-2 | TRBD1 | few | TRBV7-2 | CASSLRDRDTGELFF | TGTGCCAGCAGCCTTCGGGACAGGGACACCGGGGAGCTGTTTTTT
TRBJ2-3 | . | . | TRBV6-5 | CASSYQTAEDTQYF | TGTGCCAGCAGTTACCAGACCGCAGAGGATACGCAGTATTTT
TRBJ1-6 | TRBD1 | many | TRBV6-1 | CASSEQGDSPLHF | TGTGCCAGCAGTGAGCAGGGGGATTCACCCCTCCACTTT
TRBJ2-3 | . | few | TRBV12-3/TRBV12-4 | CASSLGTLDTDTQYF | TGTGCCAGCAGTCTAGGGACACTTGACACAGATACGCAGTATTTT
TRBJ2-7 | . | . | TRBV29-1 | CSVGATYEQYF | TGCAGCGTTGGGGCTACCTACGAGCAGTACTTC
TRBJ2-7 | . | many | TRBV20-1 | CSARGTYWYEQYF | TGCAGTGCTAGAGGCACGTACTGGTACGAGCAGTACTTC
TRBJ2-4 | . | many | TRBV20-1 | CSARDSGLAKNIQYF | TGCAGTGCTAGAGATTCGGGATTAGCCAAAAACATTCAGTACTTC
TRBJ1-3 | . | many | TRBV10-3 | CAISESATKGELAGNTIYF | TGTGCCATCAGTGAGTCGGCGACGAAGGGGGAATTGGCTGGAAACACCATATATTTT
TRBJ2-1 | . | many | TRBV27 | CASSSPPAYNEQFF | TGTGCCAGCAGTTCCCCTCCTGCCTACAATGAGCAGTTCTTC
TRBJ1-3 | . | many | TRBV20-1 | CSARDTGLSSGNTIYF | TGCAGTGCTAGAGATACAGGGCTCAGCTCTGGAAACACCATATATTTT
TRBJ2-7 | . | many | TRBV20-1 | CSAHPGQTREQYF | TGCAGTGCTCACCCCGGACAGACTCGCGAGCAGTACTTC
TRBJ2-2 | TRBD2 | . | TRBV12-3/TRBV12-4 | CASNSGLAGGSGELFF | TGTGCCAGCAACTCCGGGTTAGCGGGGGGGTCCGGGGAGCTGTTTTTT
TRBJ2-7 | . | many | TRBV20-1 | CSGRPKTDSYEQYF | TGCAGTGGTCGTCCCAAGACAGATTCCTACGAGCAGTACTTC
TRBJ1-5 | . | many | TRBV5-6 | CASSLMTLNSNQPQHF | TGTGCCAGCAGCTTGATGACACTGAATAGCAATCAGCCCCAGCATTTT
TRBJ2-2 | TRBD1 | few | TRBV7-7 | CASSSTGTNTGELFF | TGTGCTAGCAGCTCGACAGGGACGAACACCGGGGAGCTGTTTTTT
TRBJ1-1 | . | many | TRBV6-6 | CASSYSGPGETEAFF | TGTGCCAGCAGTTACAGTGGACCGGGGGAGACTGAAGCTTTCTTT
TRBJ2-4 | . | few | TRBV7-4 | CASSLSPTAQNIQYF | TGTGCCAGCAGCTTAAGTCCCACAGCCCAAAACATTCAGTACTTC
TRBJ1-6 | TRBD1 | many | TRBV5-4 | CASSPVDRGYNSPLHF | TGTGCCAGCAGCCCGGTCGACAGGGGCTATAATTCACCCCTCCACTTT
TRBJ2-5 | . | many | TRBV18 | CASSPPGLGGEKTQYF | TGTGCCAGCTCACCACCGGGTCTAGGCGGGGAAAAGACCCAGTACTTC
TRBJ1-1 | . | few | TRBV9 | CASSVDGGGTEAFF | TGTGCCAGCAGCGTAGACGGAGGGGGCACTGAAGCTTTCTTT
TRBJ2-5 | . | . | TRBV3-1 | CASRGRTETQYF | TGTGCCAGCAGGGGCCGGACGGAGACCCAGTACTTC
TRBJ2-4 | TRBD2 | many | TRBV10-2 | CASSPPGSGGPGNIQYF | TGCGCCAGCAGTCCTCCGGGTAGCGGGGGGCCGGGGAACATTCAGTACTTC
TRBJ2-3 | TRBD2 | many | TRBV4-3 | CASSQDPTSGDPDTQYF | TGCGCCAGCAGCCAAGATCCGACTAGCGGGGACCCAGATACGCAGTATTTT
TRBJ1-5 | . | few | TRBV7-2 | CASSLEAFSNQPQHF | TGTGCCAGCAGCTTAGAGGCTTTTAGCAATCAGCCCCAGCATTTT
TRBJ1-5 | . | few | TRBV29-1 | CSVAQAGGNQPQHF | TGCAGCGTGGCACAGGCCGGGGGCAATCAGCCCCAGCATTTT
TRBJ2-3 | TRBD2 | few | TRBV7-2 | CASTGASGGLGTDTQYF | TGTGCCAGCACGGGTGCTAGCGGGGGCCTTGGCACAGATACGCAGTATTTT